The rows below give T cell receptor beta chains drawn from one sample of a study of Ad26.COV2.S vaccination and SARS-CoV-2 variants. Profiling relied on immunoSEQ multiplex PCR, and the TCRdb table lists in-frame clones only, not all of them. There are approximately 400,000 clones in the sample; about four fifths occur only once, and almost 7.5% lies in the top ten. This specimen was peripheral blood, taken in a trial of Ad26.COV2.S vaccine versus placebo. These receptors originate from a person aged 18 to 65 who received the Ad26.COV2.S COVID-19 vaccine or a placebo. Each CDR3 is given without its conserved first and last residue. The order of the fields is J gene, CDR3 length, V gene, CDR3 protein.

>TRBJ2-1|13|TRBV9
ASSPRLARDNEQF
>TRBJ1-1|13|TRBV6-5
ASSYSWTGGTEAF
>TRBJ1-2|14|TRBV5-4
ASSYPQGQGVRGYT
>TRBJ2-2|13|TRBV7-9
ASSLFRGLTGELF
>TRBJ2-2|13|TRBV4-1
ASSQGQGRTGELF
>TRBJ1-2|13|TRBV27
ASSSHGQPIYGYT
>TRBJ2-1|13|TRBV5-1
ASSVTGGTYNEQF
>TRBJ2-4|15|TRBV2
ASRKGGLILAKNIQY
>TRBJ2-2|16|TRBV11-2
ASSLDLGFFANTGELF
>TRBJ2-1|13|TRBV2
ASSEVRGPYNEQF
>TRBJ1-4|14|TRBV28
ASSLYGTGSNEKLF
>TRBJ2-1|10|TRBV30
AWSPGDNEQF
>TRBJ1-1|11|TRBV3-1/TRBV3-2
ASSQSGGAEAF
>TRBJ2-7|14|TRBV4-2
ASSQEEGYGSYEQY
>TRBJ2-3|13|TRBV19
ASSMERQPTDTQY
>TRBJ1-4|12|TRBV27
ASSANRGREKLF
>TRBJ2-2|12|TRBV18
ASSTVTLAGELF